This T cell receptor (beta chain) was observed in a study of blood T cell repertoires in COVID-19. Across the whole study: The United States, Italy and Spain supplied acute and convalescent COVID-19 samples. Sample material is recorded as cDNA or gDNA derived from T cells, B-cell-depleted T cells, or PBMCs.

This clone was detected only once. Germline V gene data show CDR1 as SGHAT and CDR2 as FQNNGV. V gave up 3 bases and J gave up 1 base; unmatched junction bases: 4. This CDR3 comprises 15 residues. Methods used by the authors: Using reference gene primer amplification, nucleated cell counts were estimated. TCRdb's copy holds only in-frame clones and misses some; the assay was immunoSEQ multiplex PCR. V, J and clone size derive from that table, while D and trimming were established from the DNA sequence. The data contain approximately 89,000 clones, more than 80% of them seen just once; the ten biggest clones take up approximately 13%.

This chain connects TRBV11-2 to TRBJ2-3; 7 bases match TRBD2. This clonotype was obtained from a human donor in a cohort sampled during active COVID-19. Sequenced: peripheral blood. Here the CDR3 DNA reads TGTGCCAGCAGCTTCGGTGCGGGGGGCACAGATACGCAGTATTTT. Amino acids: CASSFGAGGTDTQYF.